The text below deals with one T cell receptor beta chain. Its antigen remains unidentified. The sample belongs to a study of shared clonotypes between healthy human individuals. Positive CCR7 selection of CD45RO-negative cells yielded the naive CD8 cells, and terminally differentiated effector memory CD45RA+ cells were excluded. All the donors were Caucasian adults who lived in Nashville, Tennessee. Trimming took 5 bases from V and 3 from J, leaving 2 bases between them. This CDR3 has 9 residues. The V gene's germline CDR1 is DFQATT and CDR2 SNEGSKA (reference sequence). Study results and limitations: Clonotype sharing among donors was expected to depend on sequencing depth.

Sorted-subset replicate PCR reactions contained roughly 200 ng DNA, corresponding to some 28,000 T cell genomes. Profiling relied on immunoSEQ multiplex PCR, and the TCRdb table lists in-frame clones only, not all of them. The table lists about 1,800,000 clones, roughly 94% of them singletons. V gene TRBV20-1 combines with J gene TRBJ2-7; D is unclear. The clonotype originates from a man in his late teens or twenties in good health. Input material: naive CD8+ T cells sorted from blood. CDR3 protein: CSADYEQYF. CDR3 nucleotide sequence: TGCAGTGCTGACTACGAGCAGTACTTC.